This T cell receptor beta chain comes out of a study of OX40 agonist ivuxolimab in advanced cancers. Study-wide results and caveats: Also present in some nonresponders was a low level of normalized T-cell clonal expansion.

The V and J ends lost 6 bases and 3 bases respectively, with 10 bases between them. The germline V gene has CDR1 MDHEN and CDR2 SYDVKM. This CDR3 has 13 residues. Some clones are missing from TCRdb's copy, which holds only in-frame ones; the method was immunoSEQ multiplex PCR. The table has about 80,000 clones, about 90% seen once. As regards this clone: The target antigen is unknown. This CDR3 is also generated by other DNA sequences in the sample.

At baseline, cycle 4 day 1, and cycle 7 day 1, blood was sampled. The material sequenced was CD4+ or CD8+ T cells sorted from blood, taken in a trial of the OX40 agonist ivuxolimab. V is TRBV28 and J is TRBJ2-3; D possibly corresponds to TRBD2 (5 bases). This receptor was identified in an adult with an advanced solid tumor such as melanoma, head and neck, liver or kidney cancer. Here the CDR3 reads CASRGSGTDTQYF. The DNA of the CDR3 is TGTGCCAGCAGGGGATCGGGGACAGATACGCAGTATTTT.